A selection of T cell receptor beta chains follows, all from one sample in a study of blood T cell repertoires in COVID-19. Only in-frame clones appear in the TCRdb table, and some are missing; sequencing was by immunoSEQ multiplex PCR. In the table there are some 160,000 clones, approximately 88% of which are singletons. The material sequenced was peripheral blood. All receptors derive from a man between 60 and 70 years old with acute or convalescent COVID-19. CDR3s include the opening cysteine and the closing phenylalanine or tryptophan. The D gene is left open where the match is weak. Expanded clones are given a class, and other clones once, few, many or no size at all.

abundance	v_gene	d_gene	j_gene	CDR3aa	CDR3nt
-	TRBV7-3	-	TRBJ2-5	CASRASGQETQYF	TGTGCCAGCAGGGCTAGTGGACAAGAGACCCAGTACTTC
-	TRBV27	TRBD1	TRBJ1-1	CASSLGTGSEAFF	TGTGCCAGCAGTCTGGGGACAGGGTCTGAAGCTTTCTTT
once	TRBV18	TRBD1	TRBJ2-3	CASSATGGTTDTQYF	TGTGCCAGCTCAGCGACAGGGGGAACGACAGATACGCAGTATTTT
once	TRBV5-6	-	TRBJ1-1	CASSFGQTPNTEAFF	TGTGCCAGCAGCTTTGGGCAGACCCCGAACACTGAAGCTTTCTTT
-	TRBV21-1	-	TRBJ2-3	CASTPKGLAGGKGTDTQYF	TGTGCCAGCACTCCGAAGGGACTAGCGGGGGGGAAGGGCACAGATACGCAGTATTTT
-	TRBV7-2	TRBD2	TRBJ2-1	CASSSPTSSGGGNEQFF	TGTGCCAGCAGCTCCCCAACCTCTAGCGGGGGGGGGAATGAGCAGTTCTTC
-	TRBV3-1/TRBV3-2	-	TRBJ1-2	CASSQDAKGLVYTF	TGTGCCAGCAGCCAAGACGCTAAAGGACTCGTCTACACCTTC
-	TRBV5-5	TRBD2	TRBJ2-3	CASSLSTSGGVNTQYF	TGTGCCAGCAGCTTGTCGACTAGCGGGGGGGTTAATACGCAGTATTTT
-	TRBV5-1	-	TRBJ2-7	CASSDPGQTYEQYF	TGCGCCAGCAGCGACCCGGGACAAACCTACGAGCAGTACTTC
-	TRBV3-1/TRBV3-2	-	TRBJ1-6	CASSHRSRSRNSPLHF	TGTGCCAGCAGCCACCGCTCACGGTCACGGAATTCACCCCTCCACTTT
-	TRBV7-2	-	TRBJ2-5	CASRFRGYREETQYF	TGTGCCAGCAGATTTAGGGGCTACAGGGAAGAGACCCAGTACTTC
-	TRBV18	TRBD1	TRBJ2-3	CASSPPRTGRDTQYF	TGTGCCAGCTCACCACCGAGGACAGGGAGGGATACGCAGTATTTT
-	TRBV5-1	-	TRBJ2-3	CASSADTDTQYF	TGCGCCAGCAGCGCGGACACAGATACGCAGTATTTT
-	TRBV2	-	TRBJ2-1	CASSEQGTYNEQFF	TGTGCCAGCAGTGAACAGGGGACATACAATGAGCAGTTCTTC
-	TRBV5-8	-	TRBJ1-1	CASSLGLTNTEAFF	TGTGCCAGCAGCTTGGGACTGACGAACACTGAAGCTTTCTTT
-	TRBV5-8	TRBD1	TRBJ1-2	CASSSNDRVYGYTF	TGTGCCAGCAGCTCAAACGACAGGGTCTATGGCTACACCTTC
-	TRBV9	-	TRBJ1-6	CASSVRSSQGSPLHF	TGTGCCAGCAGCGTACGCAGCAGTCAGGGTTCACCCCTCCACTTT
-	TRBV18	-	TRBJ1-2	CASSPIPQTGYGYTF	TGTGCCAGCTCACCGATCCCCCAAACCGGCTATGGCTACACCTTC
once	TRBV30	-	TRBJ2-3	CAWTSAGASTDTQYF	TGTGCCTGGACTTCTGCGGGGGCCAGCACAGATACGCAGTATTTT
-	TRBV3-1/TRBV3-2	-	TRBJ1-4	CASSQGGGEKLFF	TGTGCCAGCAGCCAAGGAGGCGGAGAAAAACTGTTTTTT
-	TRBV11-2	TRBD1	TRBJ1-1	CASRPSTGGNTEAFF	TGTGCCAGCAGACCGTCCACAGGGGGGAACACTGAAGCTTTCTTT
-	TRBV7-9	TRBD1	TRBJ1-2	CASSLTLRGQTYGYTF	TGTGCCAGCAGCTTAACCCTTCGGGGACAGACCTATGGCTACACCTTC
few	TRBV29-1	-	TRBJ1-2	CSVDDRNYGYTF	TGCAGCGTTGATGACAGAAACTATGGCTACACCTTC
-	TRBV10-3	-	TRBJ1-5	CAISEGGLGNQPQHF	TGTGCCATCAGTGAGGGGGGGTTGGGCAATCAGCCCCAGCATTTT
-	TRBV3-1/TRBV3-2	-	TRBJ1-1	CASSQLVSGAFF	TGTGCCAGCAGCCAACTAGTGTCCGGCGCTTTCTTT
-	TRBV29-1	-	TRBJ1-1	CSVEDPGRTNTEAFF	TGCAGCGTTGAAGATCCTGGCAGAACGAACACTGAAGCTTTCTTT
-	TRBV6-4	-	TRBJ2-7	CASTKPGQCSYEQYF	TGTGCCAGCACTAAACCGGGACAATGCTCCTACGAGCAGTACTTC
-	TRBV12-5	-	TRBJ2-3	CASGLVGSDTDTQYF	TGTGCTAGTGGTTTGGTCGGCAGCGACACAGATACGCAGTATTTT
-	TRBV18	TRBD2	TRBJ2-7	CASSRDSGGSYEQYF	TGTGCCAGCTCACGGGATAGCGGGGGGTCATACGAGCAGTACTTC
-	TRBV2	TRBD1	TRBJ2-7	CASKNGGQGFYEQYF	TGTGCCAGCAAAAATGGGGGACAGGGATTCTACGAGCAGTACTTC
-	TRBV13	TRBD1	TRBJ1-1	CASSSTGAKSTEAFF	TGTGCCAGCAGCTCGACAGGGGCAAAGAGCACTGAAGCTTTCTTT
-	TRBV6-5	-	TRBJ2-2	CASSYSAVINTGELFF	TGTGCCAGCAGTTATTCGGCGGTTATTAACACCGGGGAGCTGTTTTTT
-	TRBV11-3	TRBD2	TRBJ2-3	CASSSSSGGRTDTQYF	TGTGCCAGCAGCTCCTCTAGCGGTGGACGCACAGATACGCAGTATTTT
-	TRBV11-2	-	TRBJ1-4	CASSLGFQGFTGTNEKLFF	TGTGCCAGCAGCTTAGGTTTCCAGGGCTTCACCGGTACTAATGAAAAACTGTTTTTT
-	TRBV6-1	-	TRBJ1-2	CASSDSAANYGYTF	TGTGCCAGCAGTGACAGCGCTGCAAACTATGGCTACACCTTC
-	TRBV18	TRBD1	TRBJ1-1	CASSPNTGVSEAFF	TGTGCCAGCTCACCAAATACAGGGGTCTCTGAAGCTTTCTTT
-	TRBV7-7	-	TRBJ2-3	CASSRDTASTDTQYF	TGTGCTAGCAGCCGGGACACTGCTAGCACAGATACGCAGTATTTT
-	TRBV5-1	-	TRBJ2-7	CASSLGGEGAYEQYF	TGCGCCAGCAGCTTGGGAGGAGAAGGGGCCTACGAGCAGTACTTC
-	TRBV6-4	-	TRBJ1-6	CASSEGTGRDSPLHF	TGTGCCAGCAGTGAGGGAACAGGGCGTGACTCACCCCTCCACTTT
-	TRBV7-2	TRBD2	TRBJ2-7	CASSPRGIKSYEQYF	TGTGCCAGCAGTCCGCGGGGGATTAAATCCTACGAGCAGTACTTC
-	TRBV6-6	TRBD1	TRBJ1-2	CASSYPGTGGAGGYTF	TGTGCCAGCAGTTACCCTGGGACAGGGGGCGCCGGGGGCTACACCTTC
-	TRBV5-1	-	TRBJ1-5	CASSLGGRINQPQHF	TGCGCCAGCAGCTTGGGAGGGCGGATAAATCAGCCCCAGCATTTT